This T cell receptor (beta chain) was observed in a study of T-cell reconstitution after alpha-beta-depleted transplantation in children. After removal of 5 bases from V and 7 bases from J, the junction contained 4 bases not matched to a gene. Germline values: CDR1 SGHTA, CDR2 FQGTGA. The CDR3 length is 13 residues. As it was prepared, the TCRbeta library received unique molecular identifiers. TCRdb used MiXCR to reprocess the PCR reads, holding one entry per CDR3 protein. This sample has some 590,000 distinct CDR3 sequences, with roughly a tenth found just once. The chain carries TRBV7-3 and TRBJ1-2, with TRBD1 matching 10 bases. This TCR was recovered from a human donor who donated a stem cell graft to a child with acute myeloid leukemia. Here the sequenced sample was PBMCs from the stem cell graft donor, taken from the stem cell graft. CDR3 DNA sequence: TGTGCCAGCAGCGGGACAGGGGTGGCTGGCTACACCTTC. This translates into CASSGTGVAGYTF.